This TCR beta chain was sequenced for a study of shared clonotypes between healthy human individuals. The assay was immunoSEQ multiplex PCR, and TCRdb's table has in-frame clones only and misses some. The sample has some 2,500,000 clones, just under 95% seen once. This clonotype was obtained from a young man in good health. Some clones in this sample may be carry-over from other donors' samples. Input material: naive CD4+ T cells from PBMCs. The sample's subset: CD45RA+ positively selected.

CDR3: CASSIYRPGTRDNEQFF. The CDR3 region has the DNA TGTGCCAGTAGTATCTACCGCCCCGGGACAAGAGACAATGAGCAGTTCTTC. The V gene is TRBV19, the J gene TRBJ2-1, with D possibly TRBD1 on 6 matching bases. CDR1 is LNHDA and CDR2 is SQIVND in the germline V gene (reference sequence). V was pared by 3 bases and J by 5 bases, with 20 bases between. The CDR3 is 17 amino acids.